The source of this T cell receptor (beta chain) is a study of T cell repertoires in cytomegalovirus infection. Study information: Both a matching HLA type and CMV infection were indicated by public TCR beta signatures.

CDR3 size: 18 residues. V gave up 1 base and J gave up 0 bases, with 16 bases separating them. Germline assignment: CDR1 MNHGY and CDR2 SAAAGT. MiXCR was run by TCRdb on the reads, yielding one entry per CDR3 protein. The table shows some 940,000 distinct CDR3 sequences, with about a third occurring only once. Study-wide points: Cumulative frequency (of public TCR beta family members) identified carriers of CMV plus the relevant HLA.

Turning to this clonotype: Its cognate antigen is unknown.

V and J are TRBV6-8 and TRBJ1-5; D ambiguous. The sample was cultured CD8+ T cells from PBMCs, taken from culture after CMV antigen stimulation. This sequence originates from a human donor in good health (CMV status not recorded). Some clones in this sample may be carry-over from other donors' samples. The CDR3 DNA reads as TGTGCCAGCAGTTACTTGCCCCAGTGGGCAGATAGCAATCAGCCCCAGCATTTT. Translating gives CASSYLPQWADSNQPQHF.